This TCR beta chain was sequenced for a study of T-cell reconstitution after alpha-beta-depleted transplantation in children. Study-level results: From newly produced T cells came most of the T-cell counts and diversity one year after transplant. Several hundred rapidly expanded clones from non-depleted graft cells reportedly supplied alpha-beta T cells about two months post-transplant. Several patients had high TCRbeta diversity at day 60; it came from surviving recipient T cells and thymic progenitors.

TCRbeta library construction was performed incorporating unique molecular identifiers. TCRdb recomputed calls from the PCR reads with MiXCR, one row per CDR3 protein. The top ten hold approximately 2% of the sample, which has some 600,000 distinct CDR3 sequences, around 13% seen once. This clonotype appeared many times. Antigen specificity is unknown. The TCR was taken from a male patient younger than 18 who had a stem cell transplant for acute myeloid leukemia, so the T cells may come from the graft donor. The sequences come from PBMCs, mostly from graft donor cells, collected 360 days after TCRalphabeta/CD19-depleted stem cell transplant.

The CDR3 DNA reads TGCAGCGTTGAAACACCTAACTATGGCTACACCTTC. Its translation is CSVETPNYGYTF. The J gene is TRBJ1-2, the V gene TRBV29-1; D unresolved. Per the germline V gene, CDR1 is SQVTM and CDR2 is ANQGSEA. This CDR3 spans 12 amino acids. V lost 2 bases, J lost 0 bases, and 4 bases lay in between. The variable domain in full, with the rest retrieved from reference TRBV29-1 and TRBJ1-2, is SAVISQKPSRDICQRGTSLTIQCQVDSQVTMMFWYRQQPGQSLTLIATANQGSEATYESGFVIDKFPISRPNLTFSTLTVSNMSPEDSSIYLCSVETPNYGYTFGSGTRLTVV.